This T cell receptor beta chain was recorded in a study of CD8 T cells in Susac syndrome. Study outcomes and limitations: Regarding the TCR sequencing and HLA analysis, the study admitted that a relatively small number of individuals were involved.

Random hexamers served to reverse transcribe roughly 0.5 to 1 ug RNA. Amplification of TCR beta CDR3 was carried out by immunoSEQ multiplex PCR, which covered 54 Vbeta and 13 Jbeta segments. One entry per CDR3 protein results from TCRdb running MiXCR on the immunoSEQ multiplex PCR reads. The sample lists about 47,000 distinct CDR3 sequences, about 92% occurring once. The study sequenced TCR beta in blood CD8+ and CD4+ T cells. The V gene's germline CDR1 is SGHRS and CDR2 YFSETQ. V dropped 0 bases and J dropped 5; count of bases not matched to a gene: 13. The CDR3 extends over 18 amino acids. This clonotype was counted only a few times. What it binds is unknown.

The sequence came from a human donor in good health. The sequenced sample was CD8+ T cells from PBMCs. V is TRBV5-1 and J is TRBJ1-1; 10 bases are shared with TRBD1. The DNA for the CDR3 is TGCGCCAGCAGCTTGGGGCTCGGGGGACAGGGGCCGGGAACTGAAGCTTTCTTT. Translating it yields CASSLGLGGQGPGTEAFF.